This T cell receptor (beta chain) emerged from a study of cytomegalovirus exposure and HLA in healthy donors. Study observations and caveats: Being indistinguishable, some V segments were excluded, TRBV6-2 and TRBV6-3 among them. A link between a missense DCLRE1C variant and TCR beta V- and J-gene trimming emerged from a later analysis. HLA-A and HLA-B allele assignments for most subjects were reportedly predicted accurately using TCR beta sequences. It was reportedly the case that the classifier diagnosed cytomegalovirus status with high specificity and sensitivity.

This CDR3 contains 12 residues. V was clipped by 5 bases and J by 4 bases; unmatched bases: 1. Germline loops: CDR1 GTSNPN, CDR2 SVGIG (reference sequence). A multiplex PCR was run with 60 Vbeta primers and 13 Jbeta primers. Data came from immunoSEQ multiplex PCR; TCRdb stores just in-frame clones and leaves some out. The top ten hold roughly 8% of the sample, which has 35,000 to 40,000 clones, about 72% seen once. Comments on this clone: Its antigen is currently unknown.

Sequencing was performed on PBMCs. The V gene is TRBV30, the J gene TRBJ2-3, with TRBD2 matching 9 bases. The TCR originated in a woman aged 30 to 39 in good health and CMV-seropositive. The CDR3, as DNA: TGTGCCTGGGGACTAGCGTCAGATACGCAGTATTTT. Encoded protein: CAWGLASDTQYF.